This record concerns one TCR beta chain sequence. The protocol was immunoSEQ multiplex PCR, while the TCRdb copy is restricted to in-frame clones and leaves out a portion. Among about 50,000 clones listed, approximately 83% were seen once. The data are from a study of fetal regulatory T cell absence and autoimmunity. CDR1 and CDR2 from the germline V gene are LNHDA and SQIVND (reference sequence). CDR3 size: 15 residues. Between the trimmed V and J ends, which lost 2 bases and 2 bases, there was a span of 12 bases. The V gene is TRBV19, the J gene TRBJ1-2, with unresolved D. The sequence derives from a newborn boy with IPEX syndrome. Sequenced material: cord blood. CDR3 nucleotides: TGTGCCAGTAGTATACGTCAGCGTGGAAACTATGGCTACACCTTC. As protein: CASSIRQRGNYGYTF.